The 2 T cell receptor beta chains below come from one sample, sequenced in a study of T cell repertoires in ileal Crohn's disease. Clones were sequenced by immunoSEQ multiplex PCR, and TCRdb holds only the in-frame ones, with some missing. The repertoire holds several thousand clones, with approximately 91% as singletons. What was sequenced was ileal tissue. Receptor source: an adult with Crohn's disease.

This chain connects TRBV11-2 to TRBJ1-2; possibly TRBD1 for D (5 bases). There are 14 residues in the CDR3. Germline CDR1 and CDR2: SGHAT and FQNNGV. V lost 4 bases to trimming and J lost 5 bases, with 14 bases between them. In DNA form, the CDR3 reads TGTGCCAGCAGCTCGACAGTCATGGCTTATGGCTACACCTTC. Translated, it gives CASSSTVMAYGYTF. Variable domain in full (rest from reference TRBV11-2 and TRBJ1-2): EAGVAQSPRYKIIEKRQSVAFWCNPISGHATLYWYQQILGQGPKLLIQFQNNGVVDDSQLPKDRFSAERLKGVDSTLKIQPAKLEDSAVYLCASSSTVMAYGYTFGSGTRLTVV.

This chain connects TRBV7-8 to TRBJ2-7; the D gene could be TRBD1 or TRBD2 (5 bases each). CDR3 size: 15 residues. Germline V gene lookup returns CDR1 SGHVS and CDR2 FQNEAQ. Trimming shortened V by 7 bases and J by 2 bases, and 18 bases separated the two germline ends. CDR3: CASMAVWGPTYEQYF. Written as DNA, the CDR3 is TGTGCCAGCATGGCCGTGTGGGGACCCACCTACGAGCAGTACTTC.